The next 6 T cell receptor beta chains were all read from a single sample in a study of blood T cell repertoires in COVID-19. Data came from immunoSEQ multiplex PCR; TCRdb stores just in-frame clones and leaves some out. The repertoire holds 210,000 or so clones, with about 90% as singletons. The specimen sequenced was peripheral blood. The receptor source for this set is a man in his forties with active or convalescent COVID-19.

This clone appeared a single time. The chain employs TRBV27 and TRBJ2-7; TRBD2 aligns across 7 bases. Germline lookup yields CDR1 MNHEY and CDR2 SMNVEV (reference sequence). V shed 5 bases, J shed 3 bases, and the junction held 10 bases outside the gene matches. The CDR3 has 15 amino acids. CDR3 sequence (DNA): TGTGCCAGCAGTCTAGGTAGCGGGCGAGGCTACGAGCAGTACTTC. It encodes CASSLGSGRGYEQYF.

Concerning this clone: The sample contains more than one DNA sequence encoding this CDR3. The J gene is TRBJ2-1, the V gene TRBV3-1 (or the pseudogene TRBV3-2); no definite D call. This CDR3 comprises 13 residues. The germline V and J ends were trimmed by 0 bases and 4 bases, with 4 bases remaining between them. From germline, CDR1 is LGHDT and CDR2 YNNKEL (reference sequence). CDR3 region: CASSQDRYNEQFF. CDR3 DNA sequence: TGTGCCAGCAGCCAAGACCGGTACAATGAGCAGTTCTTC.

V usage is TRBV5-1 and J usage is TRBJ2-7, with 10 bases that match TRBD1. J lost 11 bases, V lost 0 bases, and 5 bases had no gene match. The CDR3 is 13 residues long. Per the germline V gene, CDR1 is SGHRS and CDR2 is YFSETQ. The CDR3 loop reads CASSLGQGAIKYF. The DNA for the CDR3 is TGCGCCAGCAGCTTGGGACAGGGGGCGATTAAGTACTTC. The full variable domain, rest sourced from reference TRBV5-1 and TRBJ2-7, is KAGVTQTPRYLIKTRGQQVTLSCSPISGHRSVSWYQQTPGQGLQFLFEYFSETQRNKGNFPGRFSGRQFSNSRSEMNVSTLELGDSALYLCASSLGQGAIKYFGPGTRLTVT.

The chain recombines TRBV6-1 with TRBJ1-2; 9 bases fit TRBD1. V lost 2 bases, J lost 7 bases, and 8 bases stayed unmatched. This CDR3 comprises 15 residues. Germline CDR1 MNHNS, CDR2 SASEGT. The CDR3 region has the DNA TGTGCCAGCAGTGAATGGGGGACAGGGACCTCTGGCTACACCTTC. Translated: CASSEWGTGTSGYTF.

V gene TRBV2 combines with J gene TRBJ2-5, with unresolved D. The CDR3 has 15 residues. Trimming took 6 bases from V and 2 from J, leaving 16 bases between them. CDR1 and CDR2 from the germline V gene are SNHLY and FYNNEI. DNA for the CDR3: TGTGCCAGCAGCTCTGGGCCACCGAAACAAGAGACCCAGTACTTC. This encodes CASSSGPPKQETQYF.

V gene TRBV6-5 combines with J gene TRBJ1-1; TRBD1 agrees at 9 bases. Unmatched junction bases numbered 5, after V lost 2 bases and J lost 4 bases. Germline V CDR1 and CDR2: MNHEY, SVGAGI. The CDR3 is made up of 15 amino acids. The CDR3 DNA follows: TGTGCCAGCAGTTACGGGACAGGGAAGACCACTGAAGCTTTCTTT. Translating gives CASSYGTGKTTEAFF.